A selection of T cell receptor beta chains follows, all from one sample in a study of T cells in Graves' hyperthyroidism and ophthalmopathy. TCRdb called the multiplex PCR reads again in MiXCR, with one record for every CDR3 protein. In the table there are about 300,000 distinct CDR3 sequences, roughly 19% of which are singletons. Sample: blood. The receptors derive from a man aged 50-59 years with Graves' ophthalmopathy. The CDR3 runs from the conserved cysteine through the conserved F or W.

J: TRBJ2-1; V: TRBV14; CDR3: CASSHGPHNEQFF
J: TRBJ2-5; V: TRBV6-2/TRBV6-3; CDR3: CASSYPLRLAGGLMMETQYF
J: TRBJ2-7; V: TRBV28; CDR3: CASKPGLASYEQYF
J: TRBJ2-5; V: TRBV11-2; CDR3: CASSYNSGGGETQYF
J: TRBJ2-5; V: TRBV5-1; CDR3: CASSLEGLRGETQYF
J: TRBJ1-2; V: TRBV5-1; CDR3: CASSPAGEIYGYTF
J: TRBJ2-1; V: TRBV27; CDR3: CASSGPLVGNNEQFF
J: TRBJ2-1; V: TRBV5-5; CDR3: CASSLVGIVAWEQFF
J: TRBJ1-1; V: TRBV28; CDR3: CASSPGTGTLNTEAFF
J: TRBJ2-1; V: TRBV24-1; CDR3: CATSPGTTNNEQFF
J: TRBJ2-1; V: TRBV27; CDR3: CASSLEARWNEQFF
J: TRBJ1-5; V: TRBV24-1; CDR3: CATSDSTGARDQPQHF
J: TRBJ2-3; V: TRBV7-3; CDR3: CASSIQGTSGTMVRTDTQYF
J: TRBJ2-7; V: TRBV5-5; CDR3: CASSWWSGGYEQYF
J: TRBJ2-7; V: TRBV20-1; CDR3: CSVTGSRFEQYF
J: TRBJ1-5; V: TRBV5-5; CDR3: CASSPDPTSNQPQHF
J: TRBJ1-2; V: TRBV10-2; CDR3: CASSEPRGQGIAGYTF
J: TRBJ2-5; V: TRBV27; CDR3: CASSPSPTGQETQYF
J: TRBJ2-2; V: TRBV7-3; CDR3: CASSSQSSGYTGELFF
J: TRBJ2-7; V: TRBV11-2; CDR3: CASSLEGREAGEQYF
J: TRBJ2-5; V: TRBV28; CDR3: CASSSPGRAQETQYF
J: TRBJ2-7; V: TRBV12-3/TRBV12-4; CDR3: CASSRTRGSEQYF
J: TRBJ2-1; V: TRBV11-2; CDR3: CASSSSGSSYNEQFF